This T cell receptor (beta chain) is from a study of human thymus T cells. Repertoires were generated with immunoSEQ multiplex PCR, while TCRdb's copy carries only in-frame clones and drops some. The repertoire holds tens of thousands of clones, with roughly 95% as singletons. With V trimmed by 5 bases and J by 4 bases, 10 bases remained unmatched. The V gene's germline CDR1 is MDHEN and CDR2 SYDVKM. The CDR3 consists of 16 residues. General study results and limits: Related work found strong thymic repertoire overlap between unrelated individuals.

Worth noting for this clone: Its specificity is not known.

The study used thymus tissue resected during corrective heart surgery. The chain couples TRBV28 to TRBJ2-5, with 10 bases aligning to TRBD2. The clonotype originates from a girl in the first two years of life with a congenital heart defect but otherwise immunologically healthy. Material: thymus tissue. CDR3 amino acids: CASSPPSGSGRETQYF. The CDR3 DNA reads TGTGCCAGCAGTCCGCCTAGCGGGAGCGGGAGAGAGACCCAGTACTTC.